Below, 27 T cell receptor beta chains from the same sample are listed, as sequenced in a study of metastatic and nonmetastatic thyroid tumors. Among the patients, none had received any treatment before thyroid surgery. TCRdb re-called the PCR reads with MiXCR. The sample yields 10,000 to 13,000 clones, 25% to 35% seen once. Specimen: tumor tissue. The receptors come from a male donor with papillary thyroid cancer or a benign thyroid nodule (not recorded which). Some clones in this sample may be carry-over from other donors' samples.

In its sample, this clone ranks as medium-sized. V is TRBV12-3 or TRBV12-4 and J is TRBJ1-1; D gene uncertain. The CDR3 extends over 12 amino acids. The V and J ends lost 6 bases and 3 bases respectively, with 8 bases between them. CDR3 DNA sequence: TGTGCCAGCAGCCTGACGGACACTGAAGCTTTCTTT. Translating gives CASSLTDTEAFF.

At least ten counts were recorded for this clone. The V call is TRBV20-1, the J call TRBJ1-1; no definite D call. Per germline, CDR1 DFQATT and CDR2 SNEGSKA (reference sequence). The CDR3 sequence is 16 residues long. With 6 bases removed from V and 1 base from J, the gap between germline ends came to 21 bases. In DNA, the CDR3 is TGCAGTGCCAACCCCGGGGAGGTCCAGAGGAACACTGAAGCTTTCTTT. Amino acid sequence: CSANPGEVQRNTEAFF.

This clone came up many times. The rearrangement uses TRBV3-1 and TRBJ2-2; 12 nucleotides agree with TRBD2. The V gene's germline CDR1 is LGHDT and CDR2 YNNKEL (reference sequence). The V and J ends lost 4 bases and 6 bases, in that order; junction bases with no gene match: 3. This CDR3 spans 15 amino acids. CDR3 amino acids: CASSLLAGGPGELFF. The CDR3 DNA follows: TGTGCCAGCAGCCTACTAGCGGGAGGTCCCGGGGAGCTGTTTTTT.

Remarks on this clone: One end of the junction is discordant with germline, which a read error may explain. The chain links TRBV7-2 to TRBJ2-1; D remains ambiguous. The CDR3 spans 13 residues. The germline V gene has CDR1 SGHTA and CDR2 FQGNSA. The chain's CDR3 is CASSLYSYNEHFF. CDR3 nucleotide sequence: TGTGCCAGCAGCTTATATTCTTACAATGAGCATTTCTTC.

This clone has only a few counts. This chain connects TRBV6-2 or TRBV6-3 to TRBJ2-1, with D possibly matching TRBD2 (5 bases). CDR1 is MNHEY and CDR2 is SVGEGT in the germline V gene. Between the trimmed V and J ends, which lost 4 bases and 7 bases, there was a span of 14 bases. This CDR3 region has 14 residues. The CDR3 coding sequence is TGTGCCAGCAGTTTTATAGCGCAGTCGAATGAGCAGTTCTTC. Translated: CASSFIAQSNEQFF.

The V call is TRBV28, the J call TRBJ1-2; weak D call: TRBD1 (5 bases). V was pared by 4 bases and J by 4 bases, with 10 bases between. CDR1 MDHEN and CDR2 SYDVKM come from the germline V gene. CDR3 length equals 13 residues. CDR3 nucleotide sequence: TGTGCCAGCAGTTCCGGGACGGTCTATGGCTACACCTTC. Its translation is CASSSGTVYGYTF.

By proportion, this clone is medium-sized. This sample includes further DNA sequences coding for the same CDR3. The V gene is TRBV5-5, the J gene TRBJ2-7; D remains ambiguous. Germline V lookup: CDR1 SGHKS, CDR2 YYEKEE (reference sequence). There are 13 residues in the CDR3. The ends were cut back, 4 bases at V and 3 bases at J, with 11 bases in the middle. The CDR3 sequence is CASSVRVNYEQYF. The CDR3 coding sequence is TGTGCCAGCAGCGTTAGGGTGAACTACGAGCAGTACTTC.

This clone has a handful of counts. This CDR3 is CASSYLGSLAGANNEQFF. As DNA, the CDR3 is TGTGCCAGCAGTTACTTGGGGAGCCTAGCGGGAGCTAACAATGAGCAGTTCTTC. V is TRBV6-2 or TRBV6-3 and J is TRBJ2-1; 10 bases agree with TRBD2. This CDR3 is built from 18 residues. The germline V gene has CDR1 MNHEY and CDR2 SVGEGT. Trimming removed 1 base from V and 5 bases from J; junction bases left unmatched: 11.

The V call is TRBV20-1, the J call TRBJ1-5; D is unclear. Germline loops: CDR1 DFQATT, CDR2 SNEGSKA (reference sequence). This CDR3 has 13 residues. V was pared by 3 bases and J by 5 bases, with 11 bases between. For the CDR3, the DNA is TGCAGTGCTAGTCTCGCTGGCGATCAGCCCCAGCATTTT. Its protein is CSASLAGDQPQHF.

On this clone: A read error may produce the germline difference seen at one junction end. This specimen includes other DNA sequences encoding the same CDR3. The chain joins TRBV7-9 to TRBJ2-5; possibly TRBD1 for D (6 bases). The CDR3 contains 15 residues. Germline values: CDR1 SEHNR, CDR2 FQNEAQ (reference sequence). As DNA, the CDR3 is TGTGCTAGCAGCTCGACAGGTGGTCGGCAAGAGACCCAGTACTTC. It translates to CASSSTGGRQETQYF.

The rearrangement links TRBV9 to TRBJ2-3; 9 positions match TRBD2. The germline CDR1 and CDR2 sequences are SGDLS and YYNGEE. Trimming removed 5 bases from V and 5 bases from J; junction bases left unmatched: 6. This CDR3 is 14 amino acids long. CDR3 region: CASRGGLARDTQYF. In nucleotides, the CDR3 is TGTGCCAGCAGGGGGGGACTAGCCCGAGATACGCAGTATTTT.

This clone is termed medium-sized. Other DNA sequences in this specimen translate into the identical CDR3. This chain connects TRBV6-1 to TRBJ2-5; 7 bases line up with TRBD1. The CDR3 is 15 amino acids. Germline CDR1 MNHNS, CDR2 SASEGT. V shed 0 bases and J 2 bases; nucleotides not matched to a gene: 3. DNA of the CDR3: TGTGCCAGCAGTGAAGCCTCGGGACAGCAAGAGACCCAGTACTTC. Translation gives CASSEASGQQETQYF.

This rearrangement joins TRBV12-3 or TRBV12-4 to TRBJ2-7; 11 bases are shared with TRBD1. V was pared by 4 bases and J by 4 bases, with 0 bases of the junction left unmatched. This CDR3 region has 13 residues. The CDR3 sequence: CASSWDRGYEQYF. The CDR3 DNA reads TGTGCCAGCAGTTGGGACAGGGGGTACGAGCAGTACTTC.

This clone was seen many times. Additional DNA sequences in this sample encode the identical CDR3. The chain links TRBV12-3 or TRBV12-4 to TRBJ1-1, with D possibly TRBD1 on 6 matching bases. The CDR3 has 12 amino acids. V was cut by 7 bases and J by 8 bases, with 14 bases left in between. The CDR3 reads CASTLGAGEAFF. CDR3 nucleotides: TGTGCCAGCACCTTGGGGGCCGGAGAAGCTTTCTTT.

This clone was recorded many times. The chain is built from TRBV30 and TRBJ1-1; D is undetermined. Trimming cost V 0 bases and J 2 bases, with 16 bases left between them. The CDR3 loop spans 16 amino acids. The germline CDR1 and CDR2 sequences are GTSNPN and SVGIG (reference sequence). The CDR3 DNA reads TGTGCCTGGAGTGTTGAAAGTCTGTTGGTTAACACTGAAGCTTTCTTT. As protein: CAWSVESLLVNTEAFF.

In its sample, this clone was seen a few times. The J gene is TRBJ2-3, the V gene TRBV12-3 or TRBV12-4; 8 positions match TRBD1. V lost 5 bases and J lost 2; bases outside the gene matches: 6. The CDR3 has 15 amino acids. The CDR3 spells CASSAGQVHTDTQYF. In DNA form, the CDR3 reads TGTGCCAGCAGTGCGGGACAGGTTCACACAGATACGCAGTATTTT.

Sample share makes this clone medium-sized. This chain joins TRBV10-3 and TRBJ1-2; the match to TRBD1 covers 7 bases. The CDR3 totals 15 residues. J lost 6 bases, V lost 6 bases, and 13 bases had no gene match. The germline V gene encodes CDR1 ENHRY and CDR2 SYGVKD. CDR3 loop: CAIRARDSAGNGYTF. DNA of the CDR3: TGTGCCATCAGGGCCCGGGACAGCGCGGGAAATGGCTACACCTTC.

The sample holds a few counts of this clone. The CDR3 region is CSARGLAGHGEQFF. The DNA of the CDR3 is TGCAGTGCTAGAGGACTAGCGGGGCATGGAGAGCAGTTCTTC. This chain links TRBV20-1 with TRBJ2-1; 11 nucleotides match TRBD2. The germline V gene encodes CDR1 DFQATT and CDR2 SNEGSKA (reference sequence). The CDR3 length is 14 residues. V was pared by 1 base and J by 10 bases, with 6 bases of the junction left unmatched.

This clone has ten or more counts. This chain links TRBV6-4 with TRBJ2-2; TRBD2 agrees at 10 bases. Germline CDR1 is MRHNA and CDR2 is SNTAGT. The CDR3 spans 15 residues. V lost 4 bases and J lost 5; bases outside the gene matches: 4. The CDR3 here is CASSAEAGGTGELFF. The CDR3 bases are TGTGCCAGCAGTGCCGAAGCGGGAGGGACCGGGGAGCTGTTTTTT.

The chain couples TRBV4-1 to TRBJ2-2; D is ambiguous. From germline, CDR1 is MGHRA and CDR2 YSYEKL. The CDR3 covers 16 residues. V dropped 0 bases and J dropped 0 bases, with 8 bases sitting between them. CDR3 bases: TGCGCCAGCAGCCAAGAAACAGAACCGAACACCGGGGAGCTGTTTTTT. Translation: CASSQETEPNTGELFF.

Details on this clone: Other DNA variants within this sample encode the same CDR3. This chain connects TRBV12-3 or TRBV12-4 to TRBJ2-1, with TRBD2 matching 14 bases. There are 21 residues in the CDR3. V lost 2 bases, J lost 3 bases, and 15 bases stayed unmatched. The CDR3 DNA reads TGTGCCAGCAGTTTATCACCAGGACTAGCGGGGGGTCTTTCATTCTACAATGAGCAGTTCTTC. Translated, it gives CASSLSPGLAGGLSFYNEQFF.

This clone has only a few counts. This rearrangement joins TRBV6-1 to TRBJ1-1; D is undetermined. V was trimmed by 6 bases and J by 2 bases, leaving 16 bases between them. The CDR3 is made up of 15 amino acids. Per the germline V gene, CDR1 is MNHNS and CDR2 is SASEGT. CDR3 residues: CASSPAAWGNTEAFF. The DNA of the CDR3 is TGTGCCAGCAGCCCAGCCGCGTGGGGTAACACTGAAGCTTTCTTT.

The chain couples TRBV14 to TRBJ2-7, with 12 bases lining up with TRBD1. Trimming removed 3 bases from V and 6 bases from J; junction bases left unmatched: 6. CDR1 SGHDN and CDR2 FVKESK come from the germline V gene. CDR3 length: 15 residues. The CDR3 here is CASSQRGQGASEQYF. The CDR3 DNA reads TGTGCCAGCAGCCAGAGGGGACAGGGGGCTTCCGAGCAGTACTTC.

This clone has more than one count but fewer than ten. The chain employs TRBV28 and TRBJ2-1; 8 nucleotides line up with TRBD2. Germline V lookup: CDR1 MDHEN, CDR2 SYDVKM. The CDR3 runs 17 residues. After removal of 4 bases from V and 4 bases from J, the junction contained 12 bases not matched to a gene. The CDR3 loop is CASSSRGLSGGYNEQFF. In DNA form, the CDR3 reads TGTGCCAGCAGTTCGCGTGGACTATCGGGAGGGTACAATGAGCAGTTCTTC.

The CDR3 region is CASSLGGATEAFF. CDR3 nucleotide sequence: TGTGCCAGCAGCTTGGGGGGAGCGACTGAAGCTTTCTTT. J is TRBJ1-1 and V is TRBV6-4, with D maybe TRBD1 (5 bases). Germline V gene lookup returns CDR1 MRHNA and CDR2 SNTAGT. Trimming took 6 bases from V and 5 from J, leaving 13 bases between them. CDR3 length: 13 amino acids.

This clone was picked up one time. The rearrangement links TRBV11-2 to TRBJ2-7, with TRBD2 identical over 8 bases. Germline CDR1 SGHAT, CDR2 FQNNGV. CDR3 length: 18 amino acids. V trimming: 0 bases; J trimming: 1 base; junction bases outside the gene matches: 11. CDR3 amino acids: CASSLEGGSGSGSYEQYF. The CDR3 DNA sequence: TGTGCCAGCAGCTTAGAAGGGGGGAGCGGGAGTGGTTCCTACGAGCAGTACTTC.

The gene calls are TRBV7-9 and TRBJ1-4; the match to TRBD1 covers 7 bases. The V gene end was trimmed by 5 bases and the J gene end by 8 bases; junction bases not matched to a gene: 11. The germline V gene has CDR1 SEHNR and CDR2 FQNEAQ (reference sequence). The CDR3 runs 15 residues. The CDR3 DNA sequence: TGTGCCAGCAGCCCCCCGGACAGGTCGAACGAAAAACTGTTTTTT. Its protein is CASSPPDRSNEKLFF. The whole variable domain, remainder taken from reference TRBV7-9 and TRBJ1-4, is DTGVSQNPRHKITKRGQNVTFRCDPISEHNRLYWYRQTLGQGPEFLTYFQNEAQLEKSRLLSDRFSAERPKGSFSTLEIQRTEQGDSAMYLCASSPPDRSNEKLFFGSGTQLSVL.